The present entry profiles one T cell receptor (beta chain) with its context. Its cognate antigen has yet to be identified. Base qualities are not at hand, and no much larger clone is one base apart. This sample is drawn from a study of CD8 T cells in Susac syndrome (dated by TCRdb to 2018 to 2020). At the level of the whole study: Whether CD8+ T cell activation and differentiation in Susac syndrome was antigen driven was tested using repertoire sequencing. The study compared CD8+ T cell repertoire clonality among about a dozen healthy donors, 14 Susac syndrome patients and some 16 multiple sclerosis patients. Points the paper makes about the study in general: The TCR sequencing and HLA analysis was acknowledged to have included a relatively small number of individuals.

RNA was extracted with the RNeasy kit and roughly 0.45 to 1 ug was reverse transcribed using random hexamers. TCR beta CDR3 regions were amplified with the immunoSEQ multiplex PCR assay covering 54 Vbeta and 13 Jbeta segments. Bias from PCR amplification was corrected by using a synthetic template baseline for primer optimization and for computational correction. On the authors' methods: Reads were annotated to V, D and J genes per IMGT and analyzed with immunoSEQ Analyzer, keeping only productive sequences. Clonality was calculated as one minus the Shannon entropy normalized by log2 of the number of productive unique sequences. Public and private clones were assessed among the 100 most prevalent clones of each patient and control. A clone was defined as Susac-specific if it was absent from the healthy and MS cohorts, from some 1,100 published viral clones and from other ImmuneACCESS disease sequences. TCRdb itself trimmed the public reads at Q25 with fastp, ran MiXCR and retained productive beta chains. CDR3 protein sequences are deduplicated, and each keeps its most common genes and DNA. The V and J calls reflect TCRdb's pipeline rather than the authors' work. The sample table records about 130,000 distinct CDR3 sequences; 91% of these occur just once. 0.24% of the sample lies in the top ten.

The germline V gene gives CDR1 as SGDLS and CDR2 as YYNGEE. From the cysteine up to the phenylalanine, the CDR3 has a length of 14 residues. Only the CDR3 portion is preserved as DNA: 42 bases, with reading frame beginning at the first base. V is trimmed back by 2 bases and J by 3 bases, and the junction contains 2 bases that no gene match accounts for. High-throughput TCR beta sequencing profiled peripheral blood CD8+ and CD4+ T cells from healthy donors, Susac syndrome patients and multiple sclerosis patients. Multiple sclerosis controls were treatment-naive patients with stable or active relapsing-remitting disease fulfilling revised McDonald criteria. Bulk CD8+ and CD4+ T cells were purified by magnetic negative isolation, whereas CD8+ TEMRA cells were enriched by FACS. Blood was collected in EDTA tubes and processed within 24 hours, with PBMCs isolated through density gradient centrifugation. PBMCs intended for TCR sequencing were cryopreserved in liquid nitrogen and were subsequently thawed in a 37 degrees C water bath. The sorted or isolated CD4+, CD8+ and CD8+ TEMRA cells reached a purity of at least 90%.

This clonotype was sampled from a human donor with multiple sclerosis. The receptor chain draws on TRBV9 and TRBJ2-5; the central 9 bases match TRBD2. Material for sequencing was CD8+ T cells from PBMCs. CDR3 region: CASSVASGEETQYF. DNA sequence: TGTGCCAGCAGCGTTGCTAGCGGGGAAGAGACCCAGTACTTC.